This T cell receptor (beta chain) was sequenced during a study of T cell responses to AZD1222 COVID-19 vaccine. Overall study findings and caveats: It was only after the peak T cell response that any repertoires were sampled. Nearly half of spike-specific TCRs reportedly go after variant regions that carry no mutations. Spike-specific TCR repertoires showed rising breadth and depth after two AZD1222 doses.

Second doses at about 4 or about 12 weeks were pooled. This CDR3 spans 16 amino acids. V trimming: 5 bases; J trimming: 3 bases; junction bases outside the gene matches: 5. Germline loops: CDR1 SGHRS, CDR2 YFSETQ. The data were produced by immunoSEQ multiplex PCR, yet TCRdb's version contains in-frame clones alone and is incomplete. The data contain tens of thousands of clones, about 86% of them seen just once; the ten biggest clones take up roughly 7.2%. This clone was seen once. Its antigen is unidentified. The receptor comes from an adult who received the AZD1222 COVID-19 vaccine. The starting material was peripheral blood, obtained 28 days after the second AZD1222 dose. This chain joins TRBV5-1 and TRBJ2-3, with TRBD2 identical over 14 bases. The CDR3 bases are TGCGCCAGCAGGAATGGACTAGCGGGAGGTACAGATACGCAGTATTTT. Its protein product is CASRNGLAGGTDTQYF.